This TCR beta chain derives from a study of OX40 agonist ivuxolimab in advanced cancers. Study summary: Partial responses, seen in three patients, involved one hepatocellular carcinoma and two cutaneous melanomas.

Looked up from germline, CDR1 is KGHSH and CDR2 is LQKENI. The CDR3 consists of 16 residues. Trimming left V 3 bases short and J 6 bases short, with 20 bases between. The study, taken as a whole, reports: Dose levels from 0.1 to 3.0 mg/kg saw CD4+ and CD8+ blood T cells expand clonally by week 6.

TCRdb's table, derived via immunoSEQ multiplex PCR, lists solely in-frame clones and lacks some. The sample yields tens of thousands of clones, roughly 85% seen once. Of note for this clone: As yet, its antigen is unknown.

This rearrangement joins TRBV18 to TRBJ1-1; weak D call: TRBD1 (5 bases). The sample consisted of CD4+ or CD8+ T cells sorted from blood, taken in a trial of the OX40 agonist ivuxolimab. This clonotype was sampled from an adult with an advanced solid tumor such as melanoma, head and neck, liver or kidney cancer. CDR3 DNA sequence: TGTGCCAGCTCACCCATACGAAGGGGACGTCATGCTGAAGCTTTCTTT. It translates to CASSPIRRGRHAEAFF.